A selection of T cell receptor beta chains follows, all from one sample in a study of blood T cells in healthy people across ages. Each CDR3 protein gets one entry after TCRdb re-called the 5' RACE reads with MiXCR. The data contain over a million distinct CDR3 sequences, under 30% of them singletons. These data also featured in a second study, about T cells of mothers and their children.

The sequenced sample was blood. The source of these receptors is a girl aged 2 to 10 in good health. The CDR3 runs from the conserved cysteine through the conserved F or W. D genes are given only for firm matches. Expanded clones are given a class, and other clones once, few, many or no size at all.

J,D,size,V,CDR3,DNA
TRBJ2-5,NA,NA,TRBV6-6,CASSCTVQETQYF,TGTGCCAGCAGTTGCACGGTCCAAGAGACCCAGTACTTC
TRBJ2-5,NA,few,TRBV20-1,CSVTDQETQYF,TGCAGTGTAACGGATCAAGAGACCCAGTACTTC
TRBJ1-5,TRBD1,few,TRBV6-6,CASIRQGNQPQHF,TGTGCCAGCATCCGACAGGGGAATCAGCCCCAGCATTTT
TRBJ2-3,TRBD2,NA,TRBV7-2,CASSLSLASGGTDTQYF,TGTGCCAGCAGCTTAAGCTTGGCTAGCGGGGGCACAGATACGCAGTATTTT
TRBJ2-5,NA,few,TRBV15,CATSRDVEVPLLETQYF,TGTGCCACCAGCAGAGATGTTGAGGTGCCCCTTTTGGAGACCCAGTACTTC
TRBJ2-1,TRBD2,few,TRBV12-3/TRBV12-4,CASSLTGGRNEQFF,TGTGCCAGCAGTTTAACGGGGGGGCGCAATGAGCAGTTCTTC
TRBJ2-1,NA,NA,TRBV12-3/TRBV12-4,CASTFPGAVQFF,TGTGCCAGCACCTTCCCGGGAGCCGTCCAGTTCTTC
TRBJ2-5,NA,NA,TRBV4-1,CASSQPTGILKAQYF,TGCGCCAGCAGCCAACCAACAGGGATCCTCAAAGCCCAGTACTTC
TRBJ2-7,TRBD1,few,TRBV12-3/TRBV12-4,CASSRTGVGEQYF,TGTGCCAGCAGTCGGACAGGGGTGGGCGAGCAGTACTTC
TRBJ2-1,NA,NA,TRBV10-3,CAISDEVIRGYNEQFF,TGTGCCATCAGTGACGAGGTGATAAGAGGCTACAATGAGCAGTTCTTC